This passage covers 30 T cell receptor beta chains from one sample sequenced in a study of Ad26.COV2.S vaccination and SARS-CoV-2 variants. Treatment: roughly 19 received Ad26.COV2.S at low or high dose, single or two shots; several received placebo; per-sample allocation not given. Following the first vaccine or placebo injection, samples were taken on day 63. Measured with immunoSEQ multiplex PCR; TCRdb has only the in-frame clones, and not every one. Of some 290,000 clones in the sample, about 86% are singletons; the top ten hold roughly 1.9%. The sequences come from peripheral blood, collected in a trial of Ad26.COV2.S vaccine versus placebo. The receptors were sampled from a person aged 18-60 years who received the Ad26.COV2.S COVID-19 vaccine or a placebo.

J is TRBJ1-2 and V is TRBV5-1, with 8 bases aligning to TRBD1. With 4 bases clipped from V and 1 base from J, the junction kept 6 bases outside the gene matches. The germline V gene has CDR1 SGHRS and CDR2 YFSETQ. This CDR3 region has 15 residues. The CDR3, as DNA: TGCGCCAGCAGCCGCAAGACAGGGGTTAACTATGGCTACACCTTC. Residues: CASSRKTGVNYGYTF. Together with reference TRBV5-1 and TRBJ1-2, the CDR3 gives the full variable domain: KAGVTQTPRYLIKTRGQQVTLSCSPISGHRSVSWYQQTPGQGLQFLFEYFSETQRNKGNFPGRFSGRQFSNSRSEMNVSTLELGDSALYLCASSRKTGVNYGYTFGSGTRLTVV.

The chain joins TRBV7-6 to TRBJ1-3; 8 bases fit TRBD1. Germline V gene lookup returns CDR1 SGHVS and CDR2 FNYEAQ. The CDR3 runs 18 residues. Trimming removed 1 base from V and 4 bases from J; junction bases left unmatched: 12. The CDR3, as DNA: TGTGCCAGCAGCTTAGGCACAGGGGGATCTATACTCGGAAACACCATATATTTT. Translated, it gives CASSLGTGGSILGNTIYF. Looking up the rest from reference TRBV7-6 and TRBJ1-3 gives the full variable domain: GAGVSQSPRYKVTKRGQDVALRCDPISGHVSLYWYRQALGQGPEFLTYFNYEAQQDKSGLPNDRFSAERPEGSISTLTIQRTEQRDSAMYRCASSLGTGGSILGNTIYFGEGSWLTVV.

The chain carries TRBV18 and TRBJ1-3; 8 bases agree with TRBD1. Looked up from germline, CDR1 is KGHSH and CDR2 is LQKENI. Trimming removed 1 base from V and 4 bases from J; junction bases left unmatched: 9. This CDR3 has 17 amino acids. The CDR3 loop reads CASSPLEQGVFGNTIYF. CDR3 sequence (DNA): TGTGCCAGCTCACCACTGGAACAGGGGGTCTTCGGAAACACCATATATTTT.

The chain couples TRBV19 to TRBJ1-6; 9 bases match TRBD1. After removal of 7 bases from V and 8 bases from J, the junction contained 6 bases not matched to a gene. This CDR3 has 14 residues. Germline V gene lookup returns CDR1 LNHDA and CDR2 SQIVND (reference sequence). Here the CDR3 DNA reads TGTGCCAGTAACAGCGGACAGGGGTATTCACCCCTCCACTTT. Translation: CASNSGQGYSPLHF.

This clone was seen only once. The chain is built from TRBV7-2 and TRBJ1-2; D is unclear. CDR3 length: 14 residues. Trimming left V 3 bases short and J 0 bases short, with 8 bases between. Germline CDR1 reads SGHTA; CDR2 reads FQGNSA. The CDR3 coding sequence is TGTGCCAGCAGCTTGCAGATCTCTAACTATGGCTACACCTTC. As protein: CASSLQISNYGYTF.

The CDR3: CAITGGAGQPQHF. The CDR3 DNA sequence: TGTGCCATCACCGGGGGCGCGGGTCAGCCCCAGCATTTT. The V call is TRBV10-3, the J call TRBJ1-5; D might be TRBD1 (6 bases). V was shortened by 7 bases and J by 6 bases, with 13 bases between the two germline ends. The germline V gene encodes CDR1 ENHRY and CDR2 SYGVKD. There are 13 residues in the CDR3.

V usage is TRBV3-1 (or the pseudogene TRBV3-2) and J usage is TRBJ2-7; 7 bases match TRBD1. CDR3 size: 14 residues. J was trimmed by 3 bases and V by 4 bases; bases with no gene match: 6. Germline V gives CDR1 LGHDT, CDR2 YNNKEL (reference sequence). CDR3 DNA sequence: TGTGCCAGCAGCCGGAGACAGGGAGACTACGAGCAGTACTTC. Its translation is CASSRRQGDYEQYF.

The V call is TRBV7-2, the J call TRBJ1-5, with D perhaps matching TRBD1 (5 bases). This CDR3 has 14 amino acids. CDR1 is SGHTA, CDR2 FQGNSA, per germline. The ends were cut back, 4 bases at V and 9 bases at J, with 16 bases in the middle. The CDR3 DNA is TGTGCCAGCAGCTCCCCCGCTGGGAGGGGGCCCCAGCATTTT. The encoded protein is CASSSPAGRGPQHF.

This chain uses TRBV29-1 with TRBJ1-1; the D gene is possibly TRBD1 (5 bases). Trimming removed 2 bases at V and 9 bases at J, with 13 bases between. The CDR3 consists of 12 residues. Per the germline V gene, CDR1 is SQVTM and CDR2 is ANQGSEA. CDR3 nucleotide sequence: TGCAGCGTTGAAATGGGAGGGGAGAAAGCTTTCTTT. Translation: CSVEMGGEKAFF.

About this clone itself: The same CDR3 arises from other DNA sequences in this sample as well. The chain employs TRBV29-1 and TRBJ1-3, with D unclear. The germline V and J ends were trimmed by 5 bases and 0 bases, with 2 bases remaining between them. Germline loops: CDR1 SQVTM, CDR2 ANQGSEA. The CDR3 runs 11 residues. This CDR3 is CSVNSGNTIYF. The CDR3 DNA reads TGCAGCGTTAACTCTGGAAACACCATATATTTT.

The rearrangement joins TRBV5-1 to TRBJ1-4; possible D gene TRBD1, 6 bases. The V and J ends lost 0 bases and 0 bases respectively, with 12 bases between them. The CDR3 consists of 17 residues. The germline V gene has CDR1 SGHRS and CDR2 YFSETQ. The CDR3 nucleotides read TGCGCCAGCAGCTTGGGGGGGCCCGGTGCAACTAATGAAAAACTGTTTTTT. Protein sequence: CASSLGGPGATNEKLFF.

For this clone: A single base separates this from a much larger clone, so it may be a read error. The chain uses TRBV6-2 or TRBV6-3 and TRBJ2-7; D remains ambiguous. Trimming pared 2 bases from V and 1 base from J, leaving 3 bases between. Germline values: CDR1 MNHEY, CDR2 SVGEGT. This CDR3 is built from 12 residues. Written as DNA, the CDR3 is TGTGCCAGCAGTTACGAATCCTACGAGCAGTACTTC. This sequence encodes CASSYESYEQYF.

The chain joins TRBV7-2 to TRBJ1-2, with TRBD1 matching 12 bases. The CDR3 totals 18 residues. The V and J ends lost 5 bases and 1 base, in that order; junction bases with no gene match: 11. Germline V gene lookup returns CDR1 SGHTA and CDR2 FQGNSA. The DNA for the CDR3 is TGTGCCAGCAGCCGTAACCTGGGACAGGGGGCCATTAACTATGGCTACACCTTC. Translated, it gives CASSRNLGQGAINYGYTF.

The chain has TRBV2 and TRBJ1-1; D unresolved. The CDR3 spans 16 residues. Germline assignment: CDR1 SNHLY and CDR2 FYNNEI. Trimming removed 1 base at V and 5 bases at J, with 17 bases between. CDR3 in amino acids: CASSEERGLIGTEAFF. The CDR3 DNA reads as TGTGCCAGCAGTGAAGAGAGAGGACTTATAGGGACTGAAGCTTTCTTT.

Note on this clone: Other DNA sequences in the sample encode the same CDR3. V usage is TRBV7-2 and J usage is TRBJ1-2; perhaps TRBD1 as D (6 bases). The CDR3 sequence is 15 residues long. Trimming shortened V by 1 base and J by 4 bases, and 13 bases separated the two germline ends. Germline loops: CDR1 SGHTA, CDR2 FQGNSA. For the CDR3, the DNA is TGTGCCAGCAGCTTAGGTCAGGGGATTACCTATGGCTACACCTTC. This sequence encodes CASSLGQGITYGYTF.

The chain has TRBV18 and TRBJ2-7, with D perhaps matching TRBD1 (6 bases). V was pared by 1 base and J by 1 base, with 14 bases between. Germline V gene lookup returns CDR1 KGHSH and CDR2 LQKENI. The CDR3 covers 16 residues. The CDR3 loop reads CASSPQGQGHSYEQYF. The CDR3 bases are TGTGCCAGCTCACCACAAGGGCAGGGGCATTCCTACGAGCAGTACTTC.

This chain uses TRBV7-8 with TRBJ1-1; a possible D gene is TRBD1 (5 bases). Germline CDR1 and CDR2: SGHVS and FQNEAQ. The CDR3 has 14 residues. The V and J ends lost 5 bases and 3 bases respectively, with 13 bases between them. CDR3 sequence: CASSPTAGDTEAFF. CDR3 in DNA: TGTGCCAGCAGCCCCACAGCGGGGGACACTGAAGCTTTCTTT. Full variable domain (rest looked up from reference TRBV7-8 and TRBJ1-1): GAGVSQSPRYKVAKRGQDVALRCDPISGHVSLFWYQQALGQGPEFLTYFQNEAQLDKSGLPSDRFFAERPEGSVSTLKIQRTQQEDSAVYLCASSPTAGDTEAFFGQGTRLTVV.

The chain carries TRBV18 and TRBJ1-2, with D uncertain. Trimming cost V 3 bases and J 2 bases, with 16 bases left between them. The CDR3 consists of 16 residues. The germline V gene has CDR1 KGHSH and CDR2 LQKENI. CDR3 DNA sequence: TGTGCCAGCTCACCCAAGGCCGTGGGCAACAACTATGGCTACACCTTC. Residues: CASSPKAVGNNYGYTF.

The chain carries TRBV6-5 and TRBJ2-5; 11 bases match TRBD1. The V gene end was trimmed by 6 bases and the J gene end by 5 bases; junction bases not matched to a gene: 8. The CDR3 has 15 amino acids. Germline CDR1 and CDR2: MNHEY and SVGAGI. The CDR3 bases are TGTGCCAGCAGCTGGACAGGGGGCGTCGACGAGACCCAGTACTTC. Encoded protein: CASSWTGGVDETQYF.

J is TRBJ2-7 and V is TRBV6-5, with D maybe TRBD1 (5 bases). This CDR3 contains 15 residues. Germline-derived CDR1 and CDR2 are MNHEY and SVGAGI. Trimming removed 0 bases from V and 3 bases from J, with 12 bases in between. CDR3 in amino acids: CASSYSNRQSYEQYF. For the CDR3, the DNA is TGTGCCAGCAGTTACTCGAATAGACAGAGCTACGAGCAGTACTTC.

The CDR3 reads CASSATTGHSNYGYTF. DNA for the CDR3: TGTGCCAGCAGTGCAACTACGGGACACTCAAACTATGGCTACACCTTC. The chain carries TRBV2 and TRBJ1-2; TRBD1 might be the D (6 bases). Germline lookup yields CDR1 SNHLY and CDR2 FYNNEI. The CDR3 runs 16 residues. V was pared by 4 bases and J by 2 bases, with 17 bases between.

The rearrangement links TRBV30 to TRBJ1-2; TRBD1 might be the D (6 bases). Germline V gene sequence: CDR1 GTSNPN, CDR2 SVGIG (reference sequence). The CDR3 length is 10 residues. The CDR3 is CGGGNYGYTF. The CDR3 DNA is TGTGGAGGGGGGAACTATGGCTACACCTTC.

This sequence joins TRBV7-2 and TRBJ1-2, with TRBD1 matching 11 bases. This CDR3 spans 15 amino acids. V dropped 5 bases and J dropped 4; count of bases not matched to a gene: 6. Per germline, CDR1 SGHTA and CDR2 FQGNSA. The CDR3 here is CASSPGGTGGYGYTF. The CDR3 DNA reads TGTGCCAGCAGCCCCGGAGGGACAGGGGGCTATGGCTACACCTTC.

The J gene is TRBJ1-4, the V gene TRBV7-2; D unclear. V lost 1 base and J 5 bases, leaving 5 bases between the germline ends. This CDR3 comprises 13 residues. Germline CDR1 is SGHTA and CDR2 is FQGNSA. In nucleotides, the CDR3 is TGTGCCAGCAGCTTAGTCTACAATGAAAAACTGTTTTTT. Translating gives CASSLVYNEKLFF.

The gene calls are TRBV5-1 and TRBJ1-1; a possible D gene is TRBD1 (6 bases). Germline V gene sequence: CDR1 SGHRS, CDR2 YFSETQ. The V gene lost 4 bases and the J gene lost 7 bases, with 11 bases spanning the gap. The length of the CDR3 is 12 residues. CDR3 coding DNA: TGCGCCAGCAGCCCCGACAGGAGTGAAGCTTTCTTT. It codes for CASSPDRSEAFF. Full variable domain (rest looked up from reference TRBV5-1 and TRBJ1-1): KAGVTQTPRYLIKTRGQQVTLSCSPISGHRSVSWYQQTPGQGLQFLFEYFSETQRNKGNFPGRFSGRQFSNSRSEMNVSTLELGDSALYLCASSPDRSEAFFGQGTRLTVV.

On this clone: Germline and junction disagree at one end, which may indicate a read error. The V gene is TRBV6-2 or TRBV6-3, the J gene TRBJ2-7; the match to TRBD1 covers 7 bases. The V gene's germline CDR1 is MNHEY and CDR2 SVGEGT. This CDR3 has 13 residues. Written as DNA, the CDR3 is TGTGCCAGCAGTTACGCCGGACAGGTGCCCTTGGCCTTC. Its protein product is CASSYAGQVPLAF.

This chain uses TRBV7-2 with TRBJ1-2, with 7 bases matching TRBD1. CDR1 is SGHTA, CDR2 FQGNSA, per germline. The CDR3 is made up of 16 amino acids. V shed 3 bases, J shed 8 bases, and the junction held 15 bases outside the gene matches. CDR3 DNA: TGTGCCAGCAGCTTTCCAAGAGGGGGACAGCTCTACGGCTACACCTTC. This sequence encodes CASSFPRGGQLYGYTF.

This sequence joins TRBV3-1 (or the pseudogene TRBV3-2) and TRBJ1-6; D possibly corresponds to TRBD1 (6 bases). The CDR3 is made up of 15 amino acids. Germline lookup yields CDR1 LGHDT and CDR2 YNNKEL (reference sequence). V was clipped by 4 bases and J by 9 bases, with 16 bases between them. CDR3 in DNA: TGTGCCAGCAGCCCGTTGGGGGGCTCAGGTTCACCCCTCCACTTT. Protein: CASSPLGGSGSPLHF.

The chain links TRBV7-2 to TRBJ1-6; D call uncertain. Germline V lookup: CDR1 SGHTA, CDR2 FQGNSA. Trimming took 11 bases from V and 4 from J, leaving 12 bases between them. CDR3 size: 13 residues. The CDR3 region has the DNA TGTGCCGTCACGGAAGGTTATAATTCACCCCTCCACTTT. It yields the protein CAVTEGYNSPLHF.

The chain has TRBV7-9 and TRBJ1-1, with a tentative D call TRBD1 (5 bases). The CDR3 is 13 residues long. Germline CDR1 SEHNR, CDR2 FQNEAQ (reference sequence). Trimming pared 7 bases from V and 8 bases from J, leaving 17 bases between. CDR3 loop: CASTHRQLTEAFF. The CDR3 bases are TGTGCCAGCACCCACCGACAGTTAACCGAAGCTTTCTTT.